Below are 19 T cell receptor beta chains sequenced from a single sample in a study of blood T cell repertoires in COVID-19. Libraries were prepared by immunoSEQ multiplex PCR; TCRdb keeps only in-frame clonotypes and omits some of them. The repertoire holds under 300,000 clones, 70% to 90% seen once, with around 2.2% in the top ten. Sequenced sample: peripheral blood. The receptor source for this set is a man under 40 who had recovered from COVID-19.

The sample holds a few counts of this clone. The rearrangement joins TRBV3-1 (or the pseudogene TRBV3-2) to TRBJ1-3; D call uncertain. CDR3 length: 12 amino acids. Between the trimmed V and J ends, which lost 5 bases and 4 bases, there was a span of 6 bases. Germline-derived CDR1 and CDR2 are LGHDT and YNNKEL (reference sequence). CDR3 residues: CASSSGGNTIYF. The CDR3 DNA is TGTGCCAGCAGCTCGGGAGGAAACACCATATATTTT.

This clone was picked up a small number of times. The V call is TRBV6-5, the J call TRBJ2-2; the match to TRBD1 covers 9 bases. The V gene's germline CDR1 is MNHEY and CDR2 SVGAGI. Trimming removed 5 bases from V and 3 bases from J; junction bases left unmatched: 4. This CDR3 contains 15 residues. CDR3 bases: TGTGCCAGCAGTCCCGGGACAGGGTACACCGGGGAGCTGTTTTTT. This sequence encodes CASSPGTGYTGELFF.

This chain links TRBV28 with TRBJ1-4; D possibly corresponds to TRBD1 (5 bases). V dropped 5 bases and J dropped 0 bases, with 13 bases sitting between them. There are 16 residues in the CDR3. Per germline, CDR1 MDHEN and CDR2 SYDVKM. In DNA, the CDR3 is TGTGCCAGCAGTGTCAGGGTTGCGGCAACTAATGAAAAACTGTTTTTT. Its translation: CASSVRVAATNEKLFF.

The chain uses TRBV3-1 (or the pseudogene TRBV3-2) and TRBJ2-5; weak D call: TRBD1 (5 bases). This CDR3 region has 16 residues. Germline lookup yields CDR1 LGHDT and CDR2 YNNKEL (reference sequence). V dropped 0 bases and J dropped 2 bases, with 13 bases sitting between them. The CDR3 sequence is CASSQEESRAQETQYF. As DNA, the CDR3 is TGTGCCAGCAGCCAAGAAGAAAGCAGGGCTCAAGAGACCCAGTACTTC.

This sequence joins TRBV29-1 and TRBJ2-3; 11 bases line up with TRBD2. V trimming: 3 bases; J trimming: 3 bases; junction bases outside the gene matches: 17. CDR3 size: 19 residues. Germline V gene data show CDR1 as SQVTM and CDR2 as ANQGSEA. The CDR3 sequence: CSVDSPPRRSSGGTDTQYF. In DNA, the CDR3 is TGCAGCGTTGACTCTCCCCCCAGACGATCTAGCGGGGGGACAGATACGCAGTATTTT.

The chain joins TRBV7-9 to TRBJ1-4; the D gene is possibly TRBD1 (5 bases). CDR3 length: 14 residues. V dropped 6 bases and J dropped 2 bases, with 10 bases sitting between them. Per germline, CDR1 SEHNR and CDR2 FQNEAQ (reference sequence). Here the CDR3 DNA reads TGTGCCAGCAGGGCAGGGTTGACTAATGAAAAACTGTTTTTT. Its protein is CASRAGLTNEKLFF.

The chain links TRBV3-1 (or the pseudogene TRBV3-2) to TRBJ1-1; D unclear. The CDR3 consists of 14 residues. V dropped 0 bases and J dropped 3 bases, with 8 bases sitting between them. The V gene's germline CDR1 is LGHDT and CDR2 YNNKEL (reference sequence). CDR3 nucleotides: TGTGCCAGCAGCCAAGAAGTACAGCACACTGAAGCTTTCTTT. Translation gives CASSQEVQHTEAFF.

CDR3 region: CASSLPGTGEQYF. The CDR3 DNA reads TGTGCCAGCAGTTTACCGGGAACGGGCGAGCAGTACTTC. V usage is TRBV12-3 or TRBV12-4 and J usage is TRBJ2-7; tentative D call: TRBD2 (5 bases). V lost 2 bases to trimming and J lost 6 bases, with 11 bases between them. The CDR3 runs to 13 residues.

This chain connects TRBV5-4 to TRBJ2-3; TRBD2 matches at 7 bases. This CDR3 contains 18 residues. The trim removed 3 bases at V and 0 bases at J, leaving 13 bases unmatched. Looked up from germline, CDR1 is SGHNT and CDR2 is YYREEE (reference sequence). The chain's CDR3 is CASSSTPQAGLSTDTQYF. The CDR3 DNA is TGTGCCAGCAGCTCCACCCCCCAAGCGGGGCTAAGCACAGATACGCAGTATTTT.

The rearrangement uses TRBV5-8 and TRBJ2-7, with 8 bases lining up with TRBD1. Germline CDR1 is SGHTS and CDR2 is YDEGEE. The CDR3 length is 14 residues. The junction had 3 bases not matched to a gene; V was cut back by 0 bases and J by 4 bases. This chain's CDR3 is CASSLGQGNYEQYF. The DNA for the CDR3 is TGTGCCAGCAGCTTGGGACAGGGGAATTACGAGCAGTACTTC.

With regard to this clone: This likely traces to a read error, being one base from a far larger clone. The chain joins TRBV5-6 to TRBJ1-1; D not certain. CDR3 length equals 12 residues. Germline V gene sequence: CDR1 SGHDT, CDR2 YYEEEE. Trimming took 2 bases from V and 1 from J, leaving 3 bases between them. CDR3 in amino acids: CASSLQNTEAFF. CDR3 DNA: TGTGCCAGCAGCTTACAGAACACTGAAGCTTTCTTT.

The chain recombines TRBV18 with TRBJ2-3; 7 bases map to TRBD1. V was pared by 5 bases and J by 3 bases, with 5 bases of the junction left unmatched. The CDR3 loop spans 14 amino acids. Germline values: CDR1 KGHSH, CDR2 LQKENI. The CDR3: CASSVGQATDTQYF. DNA for the CDR3: TGTGCCAGCTCAGTCGGACAGGCGACAGATACGCAGTATTTT. Together with reference TRBV18 and TRBJ2-3, the CDR3 gives the full variable domain: NAGVMQNPRHLVRRRGQEARLRCSPMKGHSHVYWYRQLPEEGLKFMVYLQKENIIDESGMPKERFSAEFPKEGPSILRIQQVVRGDSAAYFCASSVGQATDTQYFGPGTRLTVL.

J is TRBJ2-7 and V is TRBV3-1 (or the pseudogene TRBV3-2); unclear D gene. Trimming took off 0 bases at V and 4 bases at J, with 7 bases between the two ends. The CDR3 is 13 amino acids. Looked up from germline, CDR1 is LGHDT and CDR2 is YNNKEL (reference sequence). The DNA for the CDR3 is TGTGCCAGCAGCCAAGAACCAGTGTACGAGCAGTACTTC. Translated: CASSQEPVYEQYF.

The chain links TRBV5-1 to TRBJ2-1; TRBD2 is a possible D gene (6 bases). V lost 0 bases to trimming and J lost 9 bases, with 10 bases between them. This CDR3 spans 13 amino acids. Germline loops: CDR1 SGHRS, CDR2 YFSETQ. CDR3 region: CASSLAGGVEQFF. CDR3 nucleotides: TGCGCCAGCAGCTTGGCCGGAGGGGTTGAGCAGTTCTTC.

V is TRBV7-9 and J is TRBJ1-2; TRBD1 matches at 8 bases. The J segment lost 4 bases and the V segment lost 8 bases, leaving 6 bases of the junction unmatched. The CDR3 spans 13 residues. Germline loops: CDR1 SEHNR, CDR2 FQNEAQ (reference sequence). CDR3 region: CASCRGRGYGYTF. CDR3 nucleotides: TGTGCCAGCTGCAGGGGGCGCGGCTATGGCTACACCTTC.

This clone was recorded only once. Relative to the germline gene, one junction end is altered; a read error may explain this. The CDR3 nucleotides are TGCGCCAGCGCCTACTCGGGACAGGTGAGGAGGACTAATGAGAAACTGTTTTTT. Translated: CASAYSGQVRRTNEKLFF. This chain joins TRBV5-1 and TRBJ1-4; 8 nucleotides match TRBD1. This CDR3 has 18 amino acids. Germline CDR1 is SGHRS and CDR2 is YFSETQ.

The chain has TRBV7-2 and TRBJ2-7, with TRBD2 matching over 10 bases. V lost 1 base and J lost 0; bases outside the gene matches: 12. Germline V gene sequence: CDR1 SGHTA, CDR2 FQGNSA. This CDR3 comprises 19 residues. The CDR3: CASSLVPLLAGGDSYEQYF. The CDR3, as DNA: TGTGCCAGCAGCTTAGTTCCCTTGTTAGCGGGGGGAGACTCCTACGAGCAGTACTTC.

The chain combines TRBV5-6 with TRBJ2-5, with a tentative D call TRBD1 (6 bases). The germline V and J ends were trimmed by 0 bases and 4 bases, with 10 bases remaining between them. The CDR3 length is 14 residues. Germline V gene lookup returns CDR1 SGHDT and CDR2 YYEEEE. The CDR3 protein is CASSLVAGVETQYF. The CDR3 nucleotides are TGTGCCAGCAGCTTGGTCGCAGGGGTAGAGACCCAGTACTTC.

The CDR3 coding sequence is TGTGCCACCCGTGGGGGGGTTGAGCAGTTCTTC. Protein product: CATRGGVEQFF. The genes are TRBV15 and TRBJ2-1; 7 positions agree with TRBD2. The CDR3 runs to 11 residues. J lost 9 bases, V lost 8 bases, and 4 bases had no gene match. Germline CDR1 and CDR2: LNHNV and YYDKDF (reference sequence).